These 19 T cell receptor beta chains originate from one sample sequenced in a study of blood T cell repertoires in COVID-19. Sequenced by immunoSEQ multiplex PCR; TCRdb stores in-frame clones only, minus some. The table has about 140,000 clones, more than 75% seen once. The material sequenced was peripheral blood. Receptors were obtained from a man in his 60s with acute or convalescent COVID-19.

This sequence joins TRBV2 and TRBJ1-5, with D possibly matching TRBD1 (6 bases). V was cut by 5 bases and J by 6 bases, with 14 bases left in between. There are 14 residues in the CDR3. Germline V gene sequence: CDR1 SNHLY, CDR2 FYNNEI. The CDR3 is CASSSTGSGQPQHF. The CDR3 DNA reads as TGTGCCAGCAGTTCTACAGGGTCGGGTCAGCCCCAGCATTTT. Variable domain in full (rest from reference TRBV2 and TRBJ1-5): EPEVTQTPSHQVTQMGQEVILRCVPISNHLYFYWYRQILGQKVEFLVSFYNNEISEKSEIFDDQFSVERPDGSNFTLKIRSTKLEDSAMYFCASSSTGSGQPQHFGDGTRLSIL.

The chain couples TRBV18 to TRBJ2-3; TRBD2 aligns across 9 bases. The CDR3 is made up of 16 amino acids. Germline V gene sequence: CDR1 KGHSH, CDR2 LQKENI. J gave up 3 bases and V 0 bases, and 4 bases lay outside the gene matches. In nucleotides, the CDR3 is TGTGCCAGCTCACCACCTCGCGGGAGGGCTACAGATACGCAGTATTTT. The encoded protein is CASSPPRGRATDTQYF.

In DNA form, the CDR3 reads TGTGCCAGCAGTCCCGGGACAGGAGACTATGGCTACACCTTC. Protein product: CASSPGTGDYGYTF. The rearrangement uses TRBV27 and TRBJ1-2; 8 bases are shared with TRBD1. The CDR3 loop spans 14 amino acids. Germline trimming cut 5 bases from V and 3 bases from J; bases unmatched to any gene: 5. Per germline, CDR1 MNHEY and CDR2 SMNVEV (reference sequence).

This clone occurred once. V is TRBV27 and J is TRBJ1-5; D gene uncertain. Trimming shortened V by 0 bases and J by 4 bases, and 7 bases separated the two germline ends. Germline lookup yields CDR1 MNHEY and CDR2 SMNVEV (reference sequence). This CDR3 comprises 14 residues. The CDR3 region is CASSLSSSNQPQHF. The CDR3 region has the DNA TGTGCCAGCAGTTTATCGTCCAGTAATCAGCCCCAGCATTTT.

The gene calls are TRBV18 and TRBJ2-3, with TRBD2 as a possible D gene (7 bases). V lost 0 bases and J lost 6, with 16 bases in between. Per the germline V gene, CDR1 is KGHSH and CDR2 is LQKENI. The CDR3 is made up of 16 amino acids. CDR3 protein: CASSPPSAGAGDTQYF. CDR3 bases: TGTGCCAGCTCACCACCGTCGGCGGGGGCGGGGGATACGCAGTATTTT.

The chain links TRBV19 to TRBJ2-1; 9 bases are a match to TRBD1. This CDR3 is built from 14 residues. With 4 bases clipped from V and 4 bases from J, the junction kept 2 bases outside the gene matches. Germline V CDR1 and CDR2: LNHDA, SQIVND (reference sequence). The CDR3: CASSRDRAYNEQFF. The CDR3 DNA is TGTGCCAGTAGTAGGGACAGGGCATACAATGAGCAGTTCTTC.

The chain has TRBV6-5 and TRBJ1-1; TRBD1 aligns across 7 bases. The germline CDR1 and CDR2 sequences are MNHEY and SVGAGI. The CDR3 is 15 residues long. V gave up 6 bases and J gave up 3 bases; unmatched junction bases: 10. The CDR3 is CASSVYDRVDTEAFF. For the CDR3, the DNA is TGTGCCAGCAGCGTTTATGACAGGGTTGACACTGAAGCTTTCTTT.

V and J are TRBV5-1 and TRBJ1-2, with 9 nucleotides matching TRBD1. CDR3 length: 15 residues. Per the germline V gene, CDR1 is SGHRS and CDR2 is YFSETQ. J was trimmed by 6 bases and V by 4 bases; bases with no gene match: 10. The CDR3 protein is CASSRQQGALDGYTF. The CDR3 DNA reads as TGCGCCAGCAGCAGACAACAGGGGGCGCTGGATGGCTACACCTTC.

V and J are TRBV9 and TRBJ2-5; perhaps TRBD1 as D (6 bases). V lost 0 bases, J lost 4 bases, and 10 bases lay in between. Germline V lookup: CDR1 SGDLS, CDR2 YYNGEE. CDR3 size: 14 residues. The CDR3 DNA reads TGTGCCAGCAGCGTAGGGCCAGGGGTAGAGACCCAGTACTTC. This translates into CASSVGPGVETQYF.

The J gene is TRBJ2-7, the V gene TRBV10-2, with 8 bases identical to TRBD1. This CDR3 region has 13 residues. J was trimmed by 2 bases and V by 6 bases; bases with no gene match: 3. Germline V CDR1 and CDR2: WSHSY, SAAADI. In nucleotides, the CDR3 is TGCGCCAGCAGCGGACAGGGACCCTACGAGCAGTACTTC. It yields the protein CASSGQGPYEQYF.

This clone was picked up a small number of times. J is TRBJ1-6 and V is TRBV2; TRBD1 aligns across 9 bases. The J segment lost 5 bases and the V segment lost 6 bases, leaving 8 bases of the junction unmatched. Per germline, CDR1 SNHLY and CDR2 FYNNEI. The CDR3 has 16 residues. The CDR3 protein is CASRLTGGENNSPLHF. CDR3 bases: TGTGCCAGCAGACTTACAGGGGGCGAAAATAATTCACCCCTCCACTTT.

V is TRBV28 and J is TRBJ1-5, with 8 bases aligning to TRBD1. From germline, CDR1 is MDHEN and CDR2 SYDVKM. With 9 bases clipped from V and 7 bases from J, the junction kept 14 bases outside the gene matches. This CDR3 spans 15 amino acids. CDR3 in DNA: TGTGCCAGTGGAGCAGGGGGCAGAAATCGGCAGCCCCAGCATTTT. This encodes CASGAGGRNRQPQHF.

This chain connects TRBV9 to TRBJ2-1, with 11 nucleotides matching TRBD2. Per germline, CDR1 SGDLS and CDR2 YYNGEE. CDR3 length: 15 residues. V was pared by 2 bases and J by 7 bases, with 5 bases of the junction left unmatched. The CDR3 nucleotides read TGTGCCAGCAGCGTCCTAGCGGGAGGTTTTAATGAGCAGTTCTTC. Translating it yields CASSVLAGGFNEQFF.

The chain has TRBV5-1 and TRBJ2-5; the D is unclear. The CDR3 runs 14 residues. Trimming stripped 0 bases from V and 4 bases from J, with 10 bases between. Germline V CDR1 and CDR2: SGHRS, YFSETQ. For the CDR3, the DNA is TGCGCCAGCAGCTTGGCAGGCATGGGAGAGACCCAGTACTTC. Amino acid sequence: CASSLAGMGETQYF.

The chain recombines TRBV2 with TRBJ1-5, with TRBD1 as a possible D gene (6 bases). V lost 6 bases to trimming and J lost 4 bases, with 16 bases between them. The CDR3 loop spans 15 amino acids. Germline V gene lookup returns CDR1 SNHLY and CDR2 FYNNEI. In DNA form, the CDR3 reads TGTGCCAGCAGAAGTAGGACAGTCGCTAATCAGCCCCAGCATTTT. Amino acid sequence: CASRSRTVANQPQHF.

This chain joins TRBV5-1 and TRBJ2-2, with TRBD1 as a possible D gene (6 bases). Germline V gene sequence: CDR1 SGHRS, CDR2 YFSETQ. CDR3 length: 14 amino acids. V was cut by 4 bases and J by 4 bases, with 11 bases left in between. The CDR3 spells CASSNGQITGELFF. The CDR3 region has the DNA TGCGCCAGCAGCAATGGACAGATCACCGGGGAGCTGTTTTTT.

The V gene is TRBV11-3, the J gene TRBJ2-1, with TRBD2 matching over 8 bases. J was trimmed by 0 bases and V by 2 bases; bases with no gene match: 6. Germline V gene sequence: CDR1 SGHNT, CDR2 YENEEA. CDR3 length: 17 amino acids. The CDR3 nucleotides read TGTGCCAGCAGCTTATACGGCGGGGGGAGCTCCTACAATGAGCAGTTCTTC. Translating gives CASSLYGGGSSYNEQFF.

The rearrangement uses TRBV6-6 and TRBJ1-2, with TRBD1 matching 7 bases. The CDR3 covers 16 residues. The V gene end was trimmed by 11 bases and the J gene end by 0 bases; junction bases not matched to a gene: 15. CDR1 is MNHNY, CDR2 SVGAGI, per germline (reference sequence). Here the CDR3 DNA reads TGTGCCCACGGTTATGGGACAGATCTTACTAACTATGGCTACACCTTC. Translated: CAHGYGTDLTNYGYTF.

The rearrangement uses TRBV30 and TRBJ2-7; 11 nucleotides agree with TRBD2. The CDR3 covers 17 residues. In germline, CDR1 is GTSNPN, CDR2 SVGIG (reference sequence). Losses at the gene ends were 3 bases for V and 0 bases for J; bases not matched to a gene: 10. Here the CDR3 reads CAWRSQTSGIDSYEQYF. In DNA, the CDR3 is TGTGCCTGGAGATCTCAGACTAGCGGGATTGACTCCTACGAGCAGTACTTC.